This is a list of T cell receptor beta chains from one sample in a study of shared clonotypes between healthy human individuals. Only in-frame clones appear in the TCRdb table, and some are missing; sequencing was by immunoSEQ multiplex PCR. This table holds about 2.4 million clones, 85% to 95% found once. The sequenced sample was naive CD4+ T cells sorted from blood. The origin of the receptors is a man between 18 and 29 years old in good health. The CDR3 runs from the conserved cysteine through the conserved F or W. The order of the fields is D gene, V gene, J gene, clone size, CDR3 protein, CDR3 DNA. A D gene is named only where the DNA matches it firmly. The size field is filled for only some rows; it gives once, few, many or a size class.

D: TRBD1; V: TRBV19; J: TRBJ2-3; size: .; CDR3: CASSISGTGSGDTQYF; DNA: TGTGCCAGTAGTATCTCTGGGACAGGGTCTGGAGATACGCAGTATTTT
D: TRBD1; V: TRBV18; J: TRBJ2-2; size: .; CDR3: CASSPLGTATGELFF; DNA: TGTGCCAGCTCACCACTTGGGACAGCCACCGGGGAGCTGTTTTTT
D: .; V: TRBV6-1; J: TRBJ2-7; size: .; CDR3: CASRKGDMPYEQYF; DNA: TGTGCCAGCAGGAAGGGGGACATGCCCTACGAGCAGTACTTC
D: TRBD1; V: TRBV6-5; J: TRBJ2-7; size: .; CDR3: CASSHRDRGTYEQYF; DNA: TGTGCCAGCAGTCACCGGGACAGGGGCACCTACGAGCAGTACTTC
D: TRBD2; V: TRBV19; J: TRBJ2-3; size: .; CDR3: CATTAGGPDTQYF; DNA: TGTGCCACCACAGCGGGGGGCCCAGATACGCAGTATTTT
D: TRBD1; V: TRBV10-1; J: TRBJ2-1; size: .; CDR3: CASSSDRGSNEQFF; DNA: TGCGCCAGCAGTTCGGACAGGGGGTCAAATGAGCAGTTCTTC
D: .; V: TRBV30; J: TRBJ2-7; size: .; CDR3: CAWSTGSSYEQYF; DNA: TGTGCCTGGAGTACAGGGAGCTCCTACGAGCAGTACTTC
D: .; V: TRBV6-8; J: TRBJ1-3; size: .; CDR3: CASSYWTLSSGNTIYF; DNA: TGTGCCAGCAGTTACTGGACACTAAGCTCTGGAAACACCATATATTTT
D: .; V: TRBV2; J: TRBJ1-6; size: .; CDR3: CASSEGRVSPLHF; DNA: TGTGCCAGCAGTGAGGGCAGAGTTTCACCCCTCCACTTT
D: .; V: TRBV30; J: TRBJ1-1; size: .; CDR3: CAWRGRQLMNTEAFF; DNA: TGTGCCTGGAGAGGGAGACAGCTCATGAACACTGAAGCTTTCTTT
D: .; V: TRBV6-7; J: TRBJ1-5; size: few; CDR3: CASSYSGQGSQPQHF; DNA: TGTGCCAGCAGTTACTCTGGCCAGGGGAGTCAGCCCCAGCATTTT
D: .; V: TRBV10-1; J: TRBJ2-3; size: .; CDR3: CASSESGRNTDTQYF; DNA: TGCGCCAGCAGTGAGTCGGGCCGGAACACAGATACGCAGTATTTT
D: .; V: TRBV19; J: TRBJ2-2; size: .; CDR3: CASRQSGNTGELFF; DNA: TGTGCCAGTAGACAAAGCGGGAACACCGGGGAGCTGTTTTTT
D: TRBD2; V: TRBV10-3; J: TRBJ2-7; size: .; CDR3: CALGTSGSYEQYF; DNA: TGTGCCCTGGGGACTAGCGGGAGTTACGAGCAGTACTTC
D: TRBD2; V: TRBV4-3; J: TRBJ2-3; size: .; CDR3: CASSQGAGGAQYF; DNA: TGCGCCAGCAGCCAAGGGGCGGGAGGGGCGCAGTATTTT
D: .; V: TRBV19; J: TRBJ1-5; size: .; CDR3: CASRGDYSNQPQHF; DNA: TGTGCCAGTAGGGGGGATTATAGCAATCAGCCCCAGCATTTT
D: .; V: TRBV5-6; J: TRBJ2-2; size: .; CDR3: CASSLAWGHQNTGELFF; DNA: TGTGCCAGCAGCTTGGCCTGGGGACATCAAAACACCGGGGAGCTGTTTTTT
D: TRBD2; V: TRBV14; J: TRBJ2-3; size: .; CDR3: CASSTQTSGITDTQYF; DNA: TGTGCCAGCAGCACTCAGACTAGCGGAATCACAGATACGCAGTATTTT
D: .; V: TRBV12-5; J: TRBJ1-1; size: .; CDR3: CASGSENTEAFF; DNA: TGTGCTAGTGGGTCGGAGAACACTGAAGCTTTCTTT
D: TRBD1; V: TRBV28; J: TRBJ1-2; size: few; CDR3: CATGDRFYGYTF; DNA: TGTGCCACCGGGGACAGATTCTATGGCTACACCTTC
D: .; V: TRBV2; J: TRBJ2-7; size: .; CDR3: CASSSQGGGYEQYF; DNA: TGTGCCAGCAGCTCGCAGGGGGGAGGTTACGAGCAGTACTTC
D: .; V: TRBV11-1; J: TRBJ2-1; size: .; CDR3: CASSRMDEQFF; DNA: TGTGCCAGCAGCCGCATGGATGAGCAGTTCTTC
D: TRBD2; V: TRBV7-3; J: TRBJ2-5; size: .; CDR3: CASSFGGGLETQYF; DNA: TGTGCCAGCAGCTTCGGCGGGGGTTTAGAGACCCAGTACTTC
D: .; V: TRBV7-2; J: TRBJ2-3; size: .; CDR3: CASSLDGGGGPDTQYF; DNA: TGTGCCAGCAGCTTAGATGGGGGAGGTGGGCCAGATACGCAGTATTTT
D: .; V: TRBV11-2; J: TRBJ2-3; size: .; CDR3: CASSPTSTDTQYF; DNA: TGTGCCAGCAGCCCGACTAGCACAGATACGCAGTATTTT
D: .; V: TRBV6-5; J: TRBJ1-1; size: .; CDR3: CASSLREGDTEAFF; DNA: TGTGCCAGCAGTCTCCGTGAGGGTGACACTGAAGCTTTCTTT
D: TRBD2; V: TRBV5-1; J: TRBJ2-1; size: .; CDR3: CASSSEVLAGGPLYNEQFF; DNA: TGCGCCAGCAGCTCGGAGGTGCTAGCGGGAGGGCCCCTCTACAATGAGCAGTTCTTC
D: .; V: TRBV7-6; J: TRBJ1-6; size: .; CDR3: CASSLDRGSHSPLHF; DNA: TGTGCCAGCAGCTTAGATAGGGGAAGTCATTCACCCCTCCACTTT
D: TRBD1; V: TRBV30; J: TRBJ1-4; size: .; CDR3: CAGGQAQWGKLFF; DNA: TGTGCCGGGGGACAGGCACAATGGGGAAAACTGTTTTTT
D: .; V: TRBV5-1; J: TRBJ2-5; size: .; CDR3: CASSGKETQYF; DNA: TGCGCCAGCAGTGGGAAAGAGACCCAGTACTTC
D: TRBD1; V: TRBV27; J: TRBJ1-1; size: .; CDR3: CASSRTGATEAFF; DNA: TGTGCCAGCAGTCGCACAGGGGCCACTGAAGCTTTCTTT
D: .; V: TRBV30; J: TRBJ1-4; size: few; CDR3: CAWSVRIEKLFF; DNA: TGTGCCTGGAGTGTGAGGATCGAAAAACTGTTTTTT
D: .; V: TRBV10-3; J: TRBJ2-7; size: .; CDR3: CAISEEGATYEQYF; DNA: TGTGCCATCAGTGAAGAGGGAGCCACCTACGAGCAGTACTTC
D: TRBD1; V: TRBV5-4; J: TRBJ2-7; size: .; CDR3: CASSSRTGPNYEQYF; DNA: TGTGCCAGCAGCTCGCGGACAGGGCCCAACTACGAGCAGTACTTC
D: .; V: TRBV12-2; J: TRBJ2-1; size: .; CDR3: CAPPVSYNEQFF; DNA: TGTGCACCTCCGGTCTCCTACAATGAGCAGTTCTTC
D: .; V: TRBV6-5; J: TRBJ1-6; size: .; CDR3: CASRGGSYNSPLHF; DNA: TGTGCCAGCAGGGGCGGCTCCTATAATTCACCCCTCCACTTT
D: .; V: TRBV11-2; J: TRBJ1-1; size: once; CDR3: CASSLGIPNTEAFF; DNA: TGTGCCAGCAGCTTAGGGATTCCAAACACTGAAGCTTTCTTT
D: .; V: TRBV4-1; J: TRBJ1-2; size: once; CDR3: CASSQEGTGNNYGYTF; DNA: TGCGCCAGCAGCCAAGAAGGCACAGGAAATAACTATGGCTACACCTTC
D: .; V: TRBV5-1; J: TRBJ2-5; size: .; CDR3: CASSEQRASYETQYF; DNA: TGCGCCAGCAGCGAGCAACGGGCTTCGTATGAGACCCAGTACTTC
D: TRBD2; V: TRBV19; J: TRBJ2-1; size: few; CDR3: CASKEGGRASHNEQFF; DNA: TGTGCCAGTAAAGAGGGCGGGAGGGCCTCTCACAATGAGCAGTTCTTC
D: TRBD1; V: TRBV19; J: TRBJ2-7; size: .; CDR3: CASSPDTSGGEQYF; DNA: TGTGCCAGTAGTCCTGATACTTCAGGGGGCGAGCAGTACTTC
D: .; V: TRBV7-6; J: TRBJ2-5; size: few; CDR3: CASSLLGKETQYF; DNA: TGTGCCAGCAGCTTGTTGGGGAAAGAGACCCAGTACTTC
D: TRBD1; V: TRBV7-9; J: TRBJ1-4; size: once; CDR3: CASSLAGRQGIANEKLFF; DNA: TGTGCCAGCAGCTTAGCGGGGAGACAGGGGATAGCTAATGAAAAACTGTTTTTT
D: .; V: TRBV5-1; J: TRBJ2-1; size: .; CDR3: CASYRENNEQFF; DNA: TGCGCCAGTTACCGGGAGAACAATGAGCAGTTCTTC
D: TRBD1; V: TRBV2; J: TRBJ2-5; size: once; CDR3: CASSGQGEETQYF; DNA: TGTGCCAGCAGTGGACAGGGGGAAGAGACCCAGTACTTC
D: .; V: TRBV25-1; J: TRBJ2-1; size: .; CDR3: CASSFHRLESNEQFF; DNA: TGTGCCAGCAGTTTCCACCGACTGGAATCCAATGAGCAGTTCTTC
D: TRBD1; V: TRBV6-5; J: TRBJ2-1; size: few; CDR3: CASSRQGSSYNEQFF; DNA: TGTGCCAGCAGTAGACAGGGGAGCTCCTACAATGAGCAGTTCTTC
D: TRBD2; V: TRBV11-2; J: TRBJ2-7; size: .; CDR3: CASSLVASGIPYEQYF; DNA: TGTGCCAGCAGCTTAGTAGCTAGCGGGATTCCCTACGAGCAGTACTTC
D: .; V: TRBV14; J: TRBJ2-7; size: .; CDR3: CASSQGDRAYEQYF; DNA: TGTGCCAGCAGCCAAGGTGATCGGGCCTACGAGCAGTACTTC
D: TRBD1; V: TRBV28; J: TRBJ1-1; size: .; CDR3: CASSFSMGPTGGKVNTEAFF; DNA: TGTGCCAGCAGTTTCTCAATGGGGCCGACAGGGGGCAAGGTTAACACTGAAGCTTTCTTT
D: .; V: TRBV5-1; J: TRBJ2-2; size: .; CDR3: CASSPDSYTGELFF; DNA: TGCGCCAGCAGCCCGGACAGTTACACCGGGGAGCTGTTTTTT
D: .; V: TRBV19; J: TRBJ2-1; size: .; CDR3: CASRSPGITNEQFF; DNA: TGTGCCAGTAGGTCCCCCGGGATCACTAATGAGCAGTTCTTC
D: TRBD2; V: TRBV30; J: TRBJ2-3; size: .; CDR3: CALNPLAGARQYF; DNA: TGTGCCCTAAATCCCCTAGCGGGGGCTCGGCAGTATTTT